These 25 T cell receptor beta chains came from one sample sequenced in a study of blood T cell repertoires in COVID-19. Generated by immunoSEQ multiplex PCR, the TCRdb table keeps only in-frame clones and is missing some. The sample yields over 200,000 clones, around 90% seen once. Sequenced: peripheral blood. The receptor set was obtained from a woman between 18 and 30 years old who had recovered from COVID-19.

In DNA, the CDR3 is TGTGCCAGCAGCTTCGGGACAGGAGGGTGGGACGACAATGAGCAGTTCTTC. It specifies CASSFGTGGWDDNEQFF. V and J are TRBV9 and TRBJ2-1; 8 bases match TRBD1. This CDR3 contains 17 residues. The V segment lost 4 bases and the J segment 5 bases; nucleotides outside the gene matches: 14. Germline CDR1 SGDLS, CDR2 YYNGEE.

The J gene is TRBJ2-5, the V gene TRBV30, with 10 bases lining up with TRBD1. The CDR3 is 15 residues long. The V gene's germline CDR1 is GTSNPN and CDR2 SVGIG (reference sequence). V lost 0 bases to trimming and J lost 5 bases; unmatched junction nucleotides: 6. The CDR3 DNA sequence: TGTGCCTGGAGTGTACTGGGACAGGGGTCGGAGACCCAGTACTTC. Translating gives CAWSVLGQGSETQYF.

The chain links TRBV7-3 to TRBJ2-2; 8 bases align to TRBD1. Trimming took 6 bases from V and 4 from J; bases not matched to a gene: 10. CDR1 and CDR2 (germline): SGHTA, FQGTGA. CDR3 length: 16 amino acids. CDR3 DNA: TGTGCCAGCAGTCCAGGGCAGGGGGCGTCCACCGGGGAGCTGTTTTTT. As protein: CASSPGQGASTGELFF.

The chain has TRBV5-1 and TRBJ2-3, with D tentatively TRBD2 (6 bases). The CDR3 loop spans 15 amino acids. Germline lookup yields CDR1 SGHRS and CDR2 YFSETQ. V was clipped by 5 bases and J by 6 bases, with 19 bases between them. In DNA, the CDR3 is TGCGCCAGCAGGCTACTAGCAGGCAGTTTGGATACGCAGTATTTT. As protein: CASRLLAGSLDTQYF.

V gene TRBV7-3 combines with J gene TRBJ2-1, with a possible D match to TRBD1 (7 bases). The CDR3 contains 16 residues. V was trimmed by 4 bases and J by 1 base, leaving 14 bases between them. Germline assignment: CDR1 SGHTA and CDR2 FQGTGA. Here the CDR3 reads CASSSKTGRSYNEQFF. DNA of the CDR3: TGTGCCAGCAGCTCCAAGACAGGGAGGTCCTACAATGAGCAGTTCTTC.

The gene calls are TRBV7-2 and TRBJ1-2; a weak D match, TRBD1 (5 bases). V was trimmed by 3 bases and J by 1 base, leaving 18 bases between them. The CDR3 is made up of 17 amino acids. The germline CDR1 and CDR2 sequences are SGHTA and FQGNSA. The chain's CDR3 is CASSFGTSKYNNYGYTF. In DNA form, the CDR3 reads TGTGCCAGCAGCTTCGGGACTTCAAAATACAATAACTATGGCTACACCTTC.

The J gene is TRBJ2-1, the V gene TRBV10-1; 7 bases are shared with TRBD2. The ends lost 4 bases at V and 8 bases at J; junction bases unmatched: 5. Germline loops: CDR1 WNHNN, CDR2 SYGVQD (reference sequence). The CDR3 sequence is 13 residues long. The CDR3 loop reads CASSGGSGDEQFF. In DNA form, the CDR3 reads TGCGCCAGCAGTGGCGGGAGCGGGGATGAGCAGTTCTTC.

The V gene is TRBV7-6, the J gene TRBJ2-1; unclear D gene. The V end was cut by 3 bases, the J end by 7 bases, with 4 bases between. CDR1 SGHVS and CDR2 FNYEAQ come from the germline V gene. The CDR3 consists of 11 residues. CDR3 coding DNA: TGTGCCAGCAGCTTTAGTAATGAGCAGTTCTTC. It codes for CASSFSNEQFF.

V is TRBV2 and J is TRBJ2-3, with 8 positions matching TRBD2. Germline V gives CDR1 SNHLY, CDR2 FYNNEI. The CDR3 has 13 amino acids. The V and J ends lost 7 bases and 4 bases, in that order; junction bases with no gene match: 4. The CDR3: CASIRGGADTQYF. The CDR3 nucleotides are TGTGCCAGCATCCGGGGGGGAGCAGATACGCAGTATTTT.

This rearrangement joins TRBV2 to TRBJ1-4, with D possibly being TRBD1 (5 bases). CDR3 length equals 15 residues. V was clipped by 8 bases and J by 8 bases, with 21 bases between them. In germline, CDR1 is SNHLY, CDR2 FYNNEI. In DNA form, the CDR3 reads TGTGCCAGCCTAGGCAGGGTCCGTGCTAGGGAAAAACTGTTTTTT. Protein product: CASLGRVRAREKLFF.

This chain uses TRBV6-6 with TRBJ1-1, with 10 bases that match TRBD1. Germline-derived CDR1 and CDR2 are MNHNY and SVGAGI (reference sequence). V dropped 8 bases and J dropped 3; count of bases not matched to a gene: 6. This CDR3 is built from 14 residues. The CDR3 coding sequence is TGTGCCAGCGCCAAAGACAGGGGGCACACTGAAGCTTTCTTT. This translates into CASAKDRGHTEAFF.

The V call is TRBV19, the J call TRBJ1-3; D possibly corresponds to TRBD1 (5 bases). Germline V lookup: CDR1 LNHDA, CDR2 SQIVND (reference sequence). V was cut by 10 bases and J by 0 bases, with 16 bases left in between. The CDR3 has 15 amino acids. The CDR3 coding sequence is TGTGCCACAGGGTTGACAGCACACTCTGGAAACACCATATATTTT. It yields the protein CATGLTAHSGNTIYF.

The genes are TRBV4-1 and TRBJ2-7; D call uncertain. Trimming cost V 1 base and J 4 bases, with 8 bases left between them. The CDR3 totals 13 residues. Germline CDR1 and CDR2: MGHRA and YSYEKL. The CDR3 DNA reads as TGCGCCAGCAGCCAAGGGGCAGGTTACGAGCAGTACTTC. Amino acids: CASSQGAGYEQYF.

The genes are TRBV12-3 or TRBV12-4 and TRBJ1-1; D gene uncertain. V was pared by 4 bases and J by 5 bases, with 8 bases between. The CDR3 loop spans 12 amino acids. This chain's CDR3 is CASSWGETEAFF. Here the CDR3 DNA reads TGTGCCAGCAGTTGGGGAGAGACTGAAGCTTTCTTT.

The genes are TRBV7-2 and TRBJ2-5, with D possibly matching TRBD1 (5 bases). CDR1 is SGHTA and CDR2 is FQGNSA in the germline V gene. The CDR3 runs to 14 residues. The V end lost 4 bases, the J end lost 5 bases, and 14 bases lay between the germline ends. CDR3 region: CASSSWTNMETQYF. CDR3 DNA: TGTGCCAGCAGCTCCTGGACAAATATGGAGACCCAGTACTTC.

The rearrangement uses TRBV7-2 and TRBJ1-1, with D possibly TRBD1 on 6 matching bases. The CDR3 totals 12 residues. Per the germline V gene, CDR1 is SGHTA and CDR2 is FQGNSA. V lost 6 bases and J lost 3, with 8 bases in between. The CDR3 DNA reads TGTGCCAGCAGAACAGGGTACACTGAAGCTTTCTTT. Its translation: CASRTGYTEAFF.

The chain combines TRBV7-8 with TRBJ2-3; 10 nucleotides line up with TRBD2. The CDR3 is 17 amino acids. The V gene's germline CDR1 is SGHVS and CDR2 FQNEAQ. V shed 5 bases and J 5 bases; nucleotides not matched to a gene: 13. DNA for the CDR3: TGTGCCAGCAGCGGACGGGGACTAGCGAACAAAGGAGATACGCAGTATTTT. Translating gives CASSGRGLANKGDTQYF.

V gene TRBV28 combines with J gene TRBJ2-3, with D possibly matching TRBD2 (5 bases). The CDR3 length is 13 residues. The germline gives CDR1 MDHEN, CDR2 SYDVKM. With 8 bases removed from V and 3 bases from J, the gap between germline ends came to 12 bases. In DNA form, the CDR3 reads TGTGCCAGCGGCGGGCTAGTTACAGATACGCAGTATTTT. This gives the protein CASGGLVTDTQYF.

The chain uses TRBV9 and TRBJ1-3; TRBD1 matches 7 bases. The CDR3 consists of 16 residues. CDR1 and CDR2 (germline): SGDLS, YYNGEE. Trimming cost V 4 bases and J 1 base; bases outside gene matches: 8. The CDR3: CASSLHGTASGNTIYF. CDR3 nucleotide sequence: TGTGCCAGCAGCCTCCATGGGACAGCTTCTGGAAACACCATATATTTT. Based on the CDR3 plus reference TRBV9 and TRBJ1-3, the full variable domain is DSGVTQTPKHLITATGQRVTLRCSPRSGDLSVYWYQQSLDQGLQFLIQYYNGEERAKGNILERFSAQQFPDLHSELNLSSLELGDSALYFCASSLHGTASGNTIYFGEGSWLTVV.

V and J are TRBV4-2 and TRBJ1-2; TRBD1 might be the D (5 bases). V lost 2 bases and J 5 bases, leaving 12 bases between the germline ends. There are 14 residues in the CDR3. The V gene's germline CDR1 is LGHNA and CDR2 YNFKEQ. CDR3 amino acids: CASSQPQVLYGYTF. DNA of the CDR3: TGTGCCAGCAGCCAACCACAGGTCCTTTATGGCTACACCTTC.

This clone was counted only a few times. CDR3 residues: CASSFDGRGEQYF. The DNA of the CDR3 is TGTGCCAGCAGCTTTGACGGGAGAGGCGAGCAGTACTTC. This chain uses TRBV5-6 with TRBJ2-7, with TRBD2 as a possible D gene (6 bases). CDR1 is SGHDT, CDR2 YYEEEE, per germline. The CDR3 runs 13 residues. V lost 2 bases to trimming and J lost 6 bases, with 12 bases between them.

This clone turned up a few times. The chain uses TRBV11-2 and TRBJ2-2; TRBD2 matches at 10 bases. Per germline, CDR1 SGHAT and CDR2 FQNNGV. V was pared by 5 bases and J by 7 bases, with 7 bases of the junction left unmatched. The CDR3 spans 15 residues. As DNA, the CDR3 is TGTGCCAGCAGCCTTTCTAGCGGGAGAATCGGGGAGCTGTTTTTT. Protein sequence: CASSLSSGRIGELFF.

This clone was counted a few times. The V gene is TRBV3-1 (or the pseudogene TRBV3-2), the J gene TRBJ1-2; 7 bases align to TRBD1. V was clipped by 2 bases and J by 3 bases; unmatched bases: 3. CDR1 and CDR2 (germline): LGHDT, YNNKEL (reference sequence). The length of the CDR3 is 14 residues. CDR3 nucleotide sequence: TGTGCCAGCAGCCAACGGGACAGATACTATGGCTACACCTTC. The encoded protein is CASSQRDRYYGYTF.

V usage is TRBV7-8 and J usage is TRBJ1-5; D call uncertain. Deletions cut 2 bases from V and 0 bases from J, with 8 bases between. Germline V gives CDR1 SGHVS, CDR2 FQNEAQ. This CDR3 is 15 amino acids long. CDR3 sequence reads: CASSLLSYSNQPQHF. For the CDR3, the DNA is TGTGCCAGCAGCTTACTATCTTATAGCAATCAGCCCCAGCATTTT.

The rearrangement links TRBV7-3 to TRBJ1-1; D uncertain. The CDR3 has 13 amino acids. Trimming shortened V by 4 bases and J by 1 base, and 7 bases separated the two germline ends. Germline-derived CDR1 and CDR2 are SGHTA and FQGTGA. This CDR3 reads CASSYQANTEAFF. For the CDR3, the DNA is TGTGCCAGCAGCTACCAGGCGAACACTGAAGCTTTCTTT.